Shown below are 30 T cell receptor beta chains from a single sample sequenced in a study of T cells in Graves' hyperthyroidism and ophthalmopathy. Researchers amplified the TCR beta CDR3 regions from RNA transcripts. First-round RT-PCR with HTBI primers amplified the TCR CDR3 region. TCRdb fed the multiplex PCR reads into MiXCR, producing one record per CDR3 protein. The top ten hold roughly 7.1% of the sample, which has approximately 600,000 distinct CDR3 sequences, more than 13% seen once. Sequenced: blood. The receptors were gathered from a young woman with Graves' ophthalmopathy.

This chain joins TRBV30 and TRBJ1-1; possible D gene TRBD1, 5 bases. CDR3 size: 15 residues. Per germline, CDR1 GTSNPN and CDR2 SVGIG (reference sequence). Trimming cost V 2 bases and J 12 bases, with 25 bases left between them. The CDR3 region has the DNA TGTGCCTGGAGTTTGGGGGGTACACCAACGAGAACTACTTTCTTT. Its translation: CAWSLGGTPTRTTFF.

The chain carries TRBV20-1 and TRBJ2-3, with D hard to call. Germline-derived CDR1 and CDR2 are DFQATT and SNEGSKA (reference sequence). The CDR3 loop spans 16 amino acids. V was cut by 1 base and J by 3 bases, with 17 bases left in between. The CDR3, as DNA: TGCAGTGCTAGAGCTCCTGGGTCTTTAAAGACAGATACGCAGTATTTT. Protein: CSARAPGSLKTDTQYF.

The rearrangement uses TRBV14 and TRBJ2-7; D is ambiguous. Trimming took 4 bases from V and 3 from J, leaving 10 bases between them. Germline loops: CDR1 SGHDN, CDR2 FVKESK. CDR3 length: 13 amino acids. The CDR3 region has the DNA TGTGCCAGCAGCCCAGCGACGATCTACGAGCAGTACTTC. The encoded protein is CASSPATIYEQYF. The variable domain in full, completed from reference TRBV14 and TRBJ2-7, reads EAGVTQFPSHSVIEKGQTVTLRCDPISGHDNLYWYRRVMGKEIKFLLHFVKESKQDESGMPNNRFLAERTGGTYSTLKVQPAELEDSGVYFCASSPATIYEQYFGPGTRLTVT.

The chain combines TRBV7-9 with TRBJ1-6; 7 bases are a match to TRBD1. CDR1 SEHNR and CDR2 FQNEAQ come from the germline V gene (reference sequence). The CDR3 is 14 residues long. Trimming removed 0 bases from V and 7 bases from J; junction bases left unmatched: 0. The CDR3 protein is CASSLAQGNSPLHF. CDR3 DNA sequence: TGTGCCAGCAGCTTAGCACAGGGGAATTCACCCCTCCACTTT.

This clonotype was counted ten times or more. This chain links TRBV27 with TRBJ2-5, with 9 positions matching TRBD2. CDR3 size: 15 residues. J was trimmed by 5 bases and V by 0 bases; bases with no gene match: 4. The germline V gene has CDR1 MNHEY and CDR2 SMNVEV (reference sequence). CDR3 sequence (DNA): TGTGCCAGCAGTTTATCAACTAGCGGGTTTGAGACCCAGTACTTC. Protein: CASSLSTSGFETQYF.

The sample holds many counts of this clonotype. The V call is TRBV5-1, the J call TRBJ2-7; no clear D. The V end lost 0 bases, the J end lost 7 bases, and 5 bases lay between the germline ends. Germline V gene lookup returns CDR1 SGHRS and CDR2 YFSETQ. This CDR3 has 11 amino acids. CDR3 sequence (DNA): TGCGCCAGCAGCTTGGAGGGAGAGCAGTACTTC. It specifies CASSLEGEQYF.

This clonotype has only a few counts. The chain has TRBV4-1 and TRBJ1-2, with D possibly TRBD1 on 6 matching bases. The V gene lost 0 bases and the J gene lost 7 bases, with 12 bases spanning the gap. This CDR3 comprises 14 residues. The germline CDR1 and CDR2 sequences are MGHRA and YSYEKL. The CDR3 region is CASSQEGGRAGYTF. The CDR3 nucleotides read TGCGCCAGCAGCCAAGAAGGGGGACGTGCTGGCTACACCTTC.

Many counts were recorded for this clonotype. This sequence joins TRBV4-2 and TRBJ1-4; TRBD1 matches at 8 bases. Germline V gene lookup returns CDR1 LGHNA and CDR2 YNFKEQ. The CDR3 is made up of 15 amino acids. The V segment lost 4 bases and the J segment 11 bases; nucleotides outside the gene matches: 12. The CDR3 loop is CASSPGQGSNGKLFF. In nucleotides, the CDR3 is TGTGCCAGCAGCCCCGGACAGGGTTCTAATGGCAAACTGTTTTTT.

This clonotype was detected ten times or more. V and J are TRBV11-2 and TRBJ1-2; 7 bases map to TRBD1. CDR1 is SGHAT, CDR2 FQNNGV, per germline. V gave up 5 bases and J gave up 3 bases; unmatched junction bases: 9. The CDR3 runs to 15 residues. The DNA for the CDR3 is TGTGCCAGCAGCCTGGGACAGAGGACACACTATGGCTACACCTTC. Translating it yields CASSLGQRTHYGYTF.

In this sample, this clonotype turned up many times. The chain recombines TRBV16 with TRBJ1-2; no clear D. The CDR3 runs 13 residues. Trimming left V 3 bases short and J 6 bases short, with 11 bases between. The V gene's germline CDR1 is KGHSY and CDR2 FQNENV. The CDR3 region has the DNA TGTGCCAGCAGCCAGGAAAGATCGAATGGCTACACCTTC. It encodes CASSQERSNGYTF.

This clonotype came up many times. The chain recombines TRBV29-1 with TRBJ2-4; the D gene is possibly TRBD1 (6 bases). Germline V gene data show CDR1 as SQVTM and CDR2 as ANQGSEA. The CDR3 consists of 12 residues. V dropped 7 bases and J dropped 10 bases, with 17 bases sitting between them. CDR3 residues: CSAAAQGRIQYF. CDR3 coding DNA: TGCAGCGCCGCGGCTCAGGGGCGGATTCAGTACTTC.

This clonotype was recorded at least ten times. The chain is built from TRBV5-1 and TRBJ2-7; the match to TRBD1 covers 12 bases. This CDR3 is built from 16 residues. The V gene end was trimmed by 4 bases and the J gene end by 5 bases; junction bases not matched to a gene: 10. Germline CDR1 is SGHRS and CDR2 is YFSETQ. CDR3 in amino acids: CASSEVGQGAENEQYF. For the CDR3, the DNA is TGCGCCAGCAGCGAAGTGGGACAGGGGGCAGAAAACGAGCAGTACTTC.

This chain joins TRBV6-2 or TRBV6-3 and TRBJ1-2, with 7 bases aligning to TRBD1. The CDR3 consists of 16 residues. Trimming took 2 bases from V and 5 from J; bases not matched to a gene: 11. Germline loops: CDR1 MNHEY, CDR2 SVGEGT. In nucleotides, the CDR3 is TGTGCCAGCAGTTACGCTAATGACAGGGCTTATTATGGCTACACCTTC. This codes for CASSYANDRAYYGYTF.

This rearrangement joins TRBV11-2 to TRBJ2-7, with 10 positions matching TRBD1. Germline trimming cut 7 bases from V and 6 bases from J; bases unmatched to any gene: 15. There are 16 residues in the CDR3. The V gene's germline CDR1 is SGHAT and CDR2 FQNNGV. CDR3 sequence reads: CASTHGARTGGSEQYF. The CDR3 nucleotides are TGTGCCAGCACCCACGGGGCCCGGACAGGGGGGAGCGAGCAGTACTTC.

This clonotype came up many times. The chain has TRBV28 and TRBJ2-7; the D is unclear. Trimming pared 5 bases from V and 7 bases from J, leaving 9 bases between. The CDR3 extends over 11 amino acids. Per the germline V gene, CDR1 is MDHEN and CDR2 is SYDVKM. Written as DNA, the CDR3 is TGTGCCAGCAGTGTCAGGAGTGAGCAGTACTTC. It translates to CASSVRSEQYF.

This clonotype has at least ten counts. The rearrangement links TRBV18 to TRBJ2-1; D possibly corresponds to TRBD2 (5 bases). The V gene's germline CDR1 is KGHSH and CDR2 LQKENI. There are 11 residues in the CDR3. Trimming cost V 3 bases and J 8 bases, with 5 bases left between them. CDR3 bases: TGTGCCAGCTCACCGCGGGATGAGCAGTTCTTC. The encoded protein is CASSPRDEQFF.

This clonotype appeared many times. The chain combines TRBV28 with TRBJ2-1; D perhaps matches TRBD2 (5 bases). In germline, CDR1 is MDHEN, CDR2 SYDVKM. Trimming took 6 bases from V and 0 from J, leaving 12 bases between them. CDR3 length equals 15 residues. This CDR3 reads CASSPLTSSYNEQFF. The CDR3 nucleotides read TGTGCCAGCAGCCCCCTCACTAGCTCCTACAATGAGCAGTTCTTC.

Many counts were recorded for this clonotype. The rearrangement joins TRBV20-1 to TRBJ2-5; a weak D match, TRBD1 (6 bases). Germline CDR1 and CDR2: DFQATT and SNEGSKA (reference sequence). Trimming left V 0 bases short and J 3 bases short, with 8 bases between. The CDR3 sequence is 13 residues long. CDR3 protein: CSARDEGEETQYF. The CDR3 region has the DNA TGCAGTGCTAGAGATGAGGGGGAAGAGACCCAGTACTTC.

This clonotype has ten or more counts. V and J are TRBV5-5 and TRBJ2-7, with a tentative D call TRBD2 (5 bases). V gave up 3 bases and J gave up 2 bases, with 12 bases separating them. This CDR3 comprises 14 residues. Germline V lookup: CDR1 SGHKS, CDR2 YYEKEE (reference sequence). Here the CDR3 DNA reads TGTGCCAGCAGCTCCCGGGGATGGCCCTACGAGCAGTACTTC. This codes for CASSSRGWPYEQYF.

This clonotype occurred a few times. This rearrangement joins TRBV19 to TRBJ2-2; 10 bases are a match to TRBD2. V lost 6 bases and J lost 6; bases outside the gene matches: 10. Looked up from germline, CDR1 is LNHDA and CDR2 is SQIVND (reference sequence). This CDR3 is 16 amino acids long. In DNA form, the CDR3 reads TGTGCCAGTAGCACACCGGGACTAGCGTGGGCCGGGGAGCTGTTTTTT. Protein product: CASSTPGLAWAGELFF.

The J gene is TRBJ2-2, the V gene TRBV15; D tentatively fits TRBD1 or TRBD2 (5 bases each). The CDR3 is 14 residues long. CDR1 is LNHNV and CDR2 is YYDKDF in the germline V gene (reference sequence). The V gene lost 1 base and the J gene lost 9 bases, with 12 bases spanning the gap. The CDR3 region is CATSRAPQGRELFF. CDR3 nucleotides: TGTGCCACCAGCAGAGCCCCGCAGGGACGGGAGCTGTTTTTT. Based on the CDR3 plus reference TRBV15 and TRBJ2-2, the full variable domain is DAMVIQNPRYQVTQFGKPVTLSCSQTLNHNVMYWYQQKSSQAPKLLFHYYDKDFNNEADTPDNFQSRRPNTSFCFLDIRSPGLGDTAMYLCATSRAPQGRELFFGEGSRLTVL.

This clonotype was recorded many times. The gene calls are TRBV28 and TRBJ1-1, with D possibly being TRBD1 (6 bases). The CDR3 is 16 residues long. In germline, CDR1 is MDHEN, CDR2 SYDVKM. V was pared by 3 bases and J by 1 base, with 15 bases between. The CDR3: CASSLGFGRGNTEAFF. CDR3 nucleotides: TGTGCCAGCAGTTTGGGATTTGGCAGGGGGAACACTGAAGCTTTCTTT. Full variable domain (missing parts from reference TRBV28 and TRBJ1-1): DVKVTQSSRYLVKRTGEKVFLECVQDMDHENMFWYRQDPGLGLRLIYFSYDVKMKEKGDIPEGYSVSREKKERFSLILESASTNQTSMYLCASSLGFGRGNTEAFFGQGTRLTVV.

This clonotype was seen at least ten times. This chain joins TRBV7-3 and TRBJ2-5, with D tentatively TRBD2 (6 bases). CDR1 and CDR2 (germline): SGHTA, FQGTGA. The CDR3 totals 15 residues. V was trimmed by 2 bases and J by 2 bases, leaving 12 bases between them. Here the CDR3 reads CASSLGGAPQETQYF. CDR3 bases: TGTGCCAGCAGCTTAGGAGGGGCACCGCAAGAGACCCAGTACTTC.

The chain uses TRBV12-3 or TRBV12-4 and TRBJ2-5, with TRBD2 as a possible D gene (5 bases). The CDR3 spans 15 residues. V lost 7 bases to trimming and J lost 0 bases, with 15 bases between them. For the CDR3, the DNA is TGTGCCAGCACCTTATCGAAGCGGTACCAAGAGACCCAGTACTTC. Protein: CASTLSKRYQETQYF.

CDR3 region: CSVLRHRIAGVPGEQYF. The CDR3 DNA reads as TGCAGTGTGCTGAGACACAGAATAGCGGGAGTCCCCGGCGAGCAGTACTTC. The V call is TRBV20-1, the J call TRBJ2-7, with 9 bases matching TRBD2. This CDR3 spans 17 amino acids. With 7 bases clipped from V and 6 bases from J, the junction kept 22 bases outside the gene matches. CDR1 and CDR2 from the germline V gene are DFQATT and SNEGSKA (reference sequence).

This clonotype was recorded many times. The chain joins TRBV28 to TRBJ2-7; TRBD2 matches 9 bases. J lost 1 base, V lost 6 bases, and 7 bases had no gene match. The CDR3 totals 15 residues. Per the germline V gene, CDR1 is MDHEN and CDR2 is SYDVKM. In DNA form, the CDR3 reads TGTGCCAGCAGCCTGGGACTAGCTGTATCCTACGAGCAGTACTTC. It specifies CASSLGLAVSYEQYF.

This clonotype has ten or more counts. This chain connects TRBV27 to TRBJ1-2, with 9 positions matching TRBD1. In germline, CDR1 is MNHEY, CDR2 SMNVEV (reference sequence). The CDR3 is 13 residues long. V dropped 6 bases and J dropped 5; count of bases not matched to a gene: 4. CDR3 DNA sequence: TGTGCCAGCAGCTACGACAGGGGGTATGGCTACACCTTC. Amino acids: CASSYDRGYGYTF.

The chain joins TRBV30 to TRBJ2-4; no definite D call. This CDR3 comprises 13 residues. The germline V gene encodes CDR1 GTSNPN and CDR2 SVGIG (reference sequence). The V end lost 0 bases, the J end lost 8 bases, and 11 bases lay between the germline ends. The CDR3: CAWSVQRGDIQYF. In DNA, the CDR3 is TGTGCCTGGAGTGTACAACGAGGAGACATTCAGTACTTC.

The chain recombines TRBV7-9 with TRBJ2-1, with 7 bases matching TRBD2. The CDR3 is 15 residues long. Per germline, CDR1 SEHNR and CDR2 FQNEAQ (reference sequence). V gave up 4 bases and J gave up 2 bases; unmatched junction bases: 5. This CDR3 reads CASSSTLAAYNEQFF. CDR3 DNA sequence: TGTGCCAGCAGCTCAACTCTAGCGGCCTACAATGAGCAGTTCTTC. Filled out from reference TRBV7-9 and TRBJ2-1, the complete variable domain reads DTGVSQNPRHKITKRGQNVTFRCDPISEHNRLYWYRQTLGQGPEFLTYFQNEAQLEKSRLLSDRFSAERPKGSFSTLEIQRTEQGDSAMYLCASSSTLAAYNEQFFGPGTRLTVL.

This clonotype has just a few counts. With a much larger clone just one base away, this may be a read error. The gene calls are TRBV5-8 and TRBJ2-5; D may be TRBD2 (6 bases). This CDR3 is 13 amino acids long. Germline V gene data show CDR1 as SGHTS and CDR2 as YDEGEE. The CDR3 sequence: CASSFNTGETQHF. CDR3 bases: TGTGCCAGCAGCTTTAACACGGGAGAGACCCAGCACTTC.